This record looks at one TCR beta chain sequence and its context. Its specificity is not known. The sample belongs to a study of T cell clusters in autoimmune cytopenias. CDR3 size: 12 residues. Findings and limits, study-wide: TRB repertoire shifts in secondary cytopenia and chronic lymphocytic leukemia mostly reflected lymphoma, not autoimmunity.

TRB rearrangements were amplified by touch-down multiplex PCR with mixed TRB-A/B primers. TCRdb re-called the multiplex PCR reads; every CDR3 protein appears as one record, without DNA. The table counts under 13,000 distinct CDR3 sequences; approximately 4.8% lies in the top ten. TRB was amplified from about 260 ng of peripheral blood genomic DNA per sample. These data were likewise used in another study, on T cell repertoires in aging, cancer and after chemotherapy. That publication notes: Roughly 10 million TCR reads made up the full dataset. Age-matched healthy donors had significantly more diverse, less clonal blood TCR repertoires than untreated cancer patients. In cancer patients, declining TCR diversity with age involved lost richness and lost evenness.

The chain combines TRBV12-3 or TRBV12-4 with TRBJ2-3; TCRdb reports TRBD1, a call that lacks DNA to check it against. Sequenced input: peripheral blood. This clonotype originated in a human donor in good health. The CDR3 spells CASPQGTDTQYF.